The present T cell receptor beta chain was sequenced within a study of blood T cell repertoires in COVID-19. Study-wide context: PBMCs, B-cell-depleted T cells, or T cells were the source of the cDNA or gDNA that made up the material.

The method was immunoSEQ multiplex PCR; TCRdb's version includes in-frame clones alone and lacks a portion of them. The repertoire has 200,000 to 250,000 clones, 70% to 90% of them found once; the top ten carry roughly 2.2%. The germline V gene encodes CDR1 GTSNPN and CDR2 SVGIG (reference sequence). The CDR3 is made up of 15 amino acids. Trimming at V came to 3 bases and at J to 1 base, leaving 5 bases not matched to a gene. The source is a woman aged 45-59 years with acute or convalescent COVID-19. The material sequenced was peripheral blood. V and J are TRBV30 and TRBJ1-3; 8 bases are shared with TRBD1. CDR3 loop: CAWRGQAYSGNTIYF. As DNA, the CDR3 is TGTGCCTGGAGGGGACAGGCCTATTCTGGAAACACCATATATTTT.